One and the same sample provided the 18 T cell receptor beta chains below, sequenced in a study of T cells in Graves' hyperthyroidism and ophthalmopathy. The CDR3 regions of TCR beta were amplified from RNA transcripts. Carried out on the TCR CDR3, a first-round RT-PCR used the HTBI primer set. TCRdb re-called the multiplex PCR reads with MiXCR, one entry per CDR3 protein. Here the sample spans hundreds of thousands of distinct CDR3 sequences, about 14% being singletons. Input material: blood. These receptors came from a man aged 45 to 65 with Graves' ophthalmopathy.

This clonotype was seen at least ten times. The chain employs TRBV20-1 and TRBJ2-5, with 8 bases identical to TRBD1. The CDR3 contains 12 residues. Germline V gene data show CDR1 as DFQATT and CDR2 as SNEGSKA (reference sequence). J was trimmed by 5 bases and V by 6 bases; bases with no gene match: 5. CDR3 region: CSADRGLETQYF. CDR3 nucleotides: TGCAGTGCCGACAGGGGCTTGGAGACCCAGTACTTC.

This clonotype has a count of ten or more. This chain connects TRBV7-2 to TRBJ2-1; 9 bases match TRBD1. The ends lost 6 bases at V and 6 bases at J; junction bases unmatched: 6. Germline lookup yields CDR1 SGHTA and CDR2 FQGNSA. The CDR3 length is 14 residues. CDR3 in amino acids: CASSRDRVGNEQFF. DNA for the CDR3: TGTGCCAGCAGTAGGGACAGGGTGGGCAATGAGCAGTTCTTC.

As concerns this clonotype: Given a much more abundant clone one base away, this may be a read error. The chain combines TRBV7-9 with TRBJ2-7; D not certain. This CDR3 has 15 amino acids. CDR1 is SEHNR, CDR2 FQNEAQ, per germline (reference sequence). CDR3: CAGRAHVPFVGEQYF. The DNA for the CDR3 is TGTGCCGGCAGAGCCCATGTACCTTTTGTTGGGGAGCAGTACTTC. Looking up the rest from reference TRBV7-9 and TRBJ2-7 gives the full variable domain: DTGVSQNPRHKITKRGQNVTFRCDPISEHNRLYWYRQTLGQGPEFLTYFQNEAQLEKSRLLSDRFSAERPKGSFSTLEIQRTEQGDSAMYLCAGRAHVPFVGEQYFGPGTRLTVT.

This clonotype came up many times. The chain links TRBV5-6 to TRBJ2-3; D uncertain. CDR1 SGHDT and CDR2 YYEEEE come from the germline V gene. This CDR3 is built from 12 residues. Deletions cut 3 bases from V and 6 bases from J, with 8 bases between. CDR3 amino acids: CASSYHFDTQYF. The CDR3 DNA follows: TGTGCCAGCAGCTACCACTTCGATACGCAGTATTTT. The variable domain in full, completed from reference TRBV5-6 and TRBJ2-3, reads DAGVTQSPTHLIKTRGQQVTLRCSPKSGHDTVSWYQQALGQGPQFIFQYYEEEERQRGNFPDRFSGHQFPNYSSELNVNALLLGDSALYLCASSYHFDTQYFGPGTRLTVL.

This chain uses TRBV15 with TRBJ1-2; perhaps TRBD1 as D (5 bases). Germline V gene lookup returns CDR1 LNHNV and CDR2 YYDKDF (reference sequence). The length of the CDR3 is 13 residues. Trimming removed 0 bases at V and 7 bases at J, with 9 bases between. As DNA, the CDR3 is TGTGCCACCAGCAGAGAGCAGGGCGTTGGCTACACCTTC. Translated: CATSREQGVGYTF.

This clonotype was observed a handful of times. The chain uses TRBV5-1 and TRBJ2-2, with 7 bases lining up with TRBD2. This CDR3 has 15 residues. Germline trimming cut 0 bases from V and 3 bases from J; bases unmatched to any gene: 2. Germline CDR1 and CDR2: SGHRS and YFSETQ. CDR3 protein: CASSLASGYTGELFF. Here the CDR3 DNA reads TGCGCCAGCAGCTTGGCTAGCGGTTACACCGGGGAGCTGTTTTTT.

To note about this clonotype: This sequence may be a read error, since a much larger clone differs from it by one base. As the CDR3 is not closed by the conserved phenylalanine or tryptophan, this likely results from a read error. This chain connects TRBV5-8 to TRBJ2-3; 12 bases match TRBD1. The germline CDR1 and CDR2 sequences are SGHTS and YDEGEE. The CDR3 spans 16 residues. The J segment lost 3 bases and the V segment lost 4 bases, leaving 6 bases of the junction unmatched. The CDR3 here is CASSPGTGGWTDTQYS. DNA of the CDR3: TGTGCCAGCAGCCCCGGGACAGGGGGCTGGACAGATACGCAGTATTCT.

The rearrangement joins TRBV28 to TRBJ2-7, with D perhaps TRBD1 (5 bases). The CDR3 totals 14 residues. The ends were cut back, 6 bases at V and 2 bases at J, with 14 bases in the middle. Germline CDR1 MDHEN, CDR2 SYDVKM. The CDR3 sequence is CASRVGARTYEQYF. The CDR3 nucleotides are TGTGCCAGCAGGGTAGGGGCCAGGACCTACGAGCAGTACTTC.

This clonotype was counted many times. The chain couples TRBV12-3 or TRBV12-4 to TRBJ1-2; D is unresolved. Trimming pared 3 bases from V and 3 bases from J, leaving 8 bases between. This CDR3 is 13 amino acids long. The CDR3 region is CASSFRSHYGYTF. The DNA for the CDR3 is TGTGCCAGCAGTTTCAGGAGCCACTATGGCTACACCTTC.

This clonotype was seen many times. The V gene is TRBV7-8, the J gene TRBJ2-5, with D tentatively TRBD2 (6 bases). V lost 5 bases to trimming and J lost 9 bases, with 13 bases between them. Germline CDR1 and CDR2: SGHVS and FQNEAQ. This CDR3 contains 12 residues. The CDR3 sequence is CASSPGGESQYF. In DNA form, the CDR3 reads TGTGCCAGCAGCCCCGGGGGAGAATCCCAGTACTTC. Drawing the rest from reference TRBV7-8 and TRBJ2-5, the complete variable domain is GAGVSQSPRYKVAKRGQDVALRCDPISGHVSLFWYQQALGQGPEFLTYFQNEAQLDKSGLPSDRFFAERPEGSVSTLKIQRTQQEDSAVYLCASSPGGESQYFGPGTRLLVL.

This clonotype came up a few times. The chain couples TRBV7-9 to TRBJ2-3; maybe TRBD2 (7 bases). Germline V lookup: CDR1 SEHNR, CDR2 FQNEAQ (reference sequence). The CDR3 totals 20 residues. V lost 2 bases, J lost 6 bases, and 30 bases lay in between. CDR3: CASSLNHEFLTGEGEDTQYF. CDR3 nucleotides: TGTGCCAGCAGCTTAAACCATGAGTTTCTAACCGGGGAGGGGGAGGATACGCAGTATTTT.

Note on this clonotype: Its ends do not fully match the called genes, so a read error is possible. CDR3 protein: CTSAIESGYTF. In DNA form, the CDR3 reads TGTACCAGCGCGATCGAATCAGGCTACACCTTC. The V call is TRBV6-2 or TRBV6-3, the J call TRBJ1-2; D gene unclear. This CDR3 comprises 11 residues. Germline loops: CDR1 MNHEY, CDR2 SVGEGT.

J is TRBJ2-1 and V is TRBV15; tentative D call: TRBD2 (6 bases). Germline CDR1 reads LNHNV; CDR2 reads YYDKDF (reference sequence). V lost 5 bases to trimming and J lost 5 bases, with 16 bases between them. The CDR3 loop spans 15 amino acids. The CDR3, as DNA: TGTGCCACCAGCCAACCGGGAGCCAAGAACAATGAGCAGTTCTTC. Translated, it gives CATSQPGAKNNEQFF. The full variable domain, rest sourced from reference TRBV15 and TRBJ2-1, is DAMVIQNPRYQVTQFGKPVTLSCSQTLNHNVMYWYQQKSSQAPKLLFHYYDKDFNNEADTPDNFQSRRPNTSFCFLDIRSPGLGDTAMYLCATSQPGAKNNEQFFGPGTRLTVL.

This clonotype was counted at least ten times. The chain is built from TRBV28 and TRBJ2-7; 10 positions agree with TRBD2. Germline V gene sequence: CDR1 MDHEN, CDR2 SYDVKM. The CDR3 totals 14 residues. The V segment lost 3 bases and the J segment 5 bases; nucleotides outside the gene matches: 4. DNA for the CDR3: TGTGCCAGCAGTTTCGGGACTAGCGTGCACGAGCAGTACTTC. This translates into CASSFGTSVHEQYF.

Only a few counts were recorded for this clonotype. A much larger clonotype is one base distant, so this may be a read error. The chain carries TRBV5-5 and TRBJ2-7, with 9 bases aligning to TRBD2. Germline V CDR1 and CDR2: SGHKS, YYEKEE (reference sequence). V gave up 3 bases and J gave up 0 bases; unmatched junction bases: 4. This CDR3 has 15 amino acids. The CDR3 DNA follows: TGTGCCAGCAGCTCAGGACTAGCGTCCTCCTACGAGCAGTACTTC. Its translation is CASSSGLASSYEQYF.

This clonotype has a handful of counts. The chain joins TRBV2 to TRBJ2-6; 7 bases are shared with TRBD1. The length of the CDR3 is 16 residues. The trim removed 7 bases at V and 0 bases at J, leaving 6 bases unmatched. The germline CDR1 and CDR2 sequences are SNHLY and FYNNEI. The CDR3 region is CASTDRVRSGANVLTF. The CDR3, as DNA: TGTGCCAGCACCGACAGGGTCCGCTCTGGGGCCAACGTCCTGACTTTC.

In this sample, this clonotype turned up many times. The CDR3 reads CASSPVPSTDTQYF. The DNA for the CDR3 is TGTGCCAGCTCACCAGTGCCAAGCACAGATACGCAGTATTTT. This sequence joins TRBV18 and TRBJ2-3; D is uncertain. The CDR3 sequence is 14 residues long. Germline values: CDR1 KGHSH, CDR2 LQKENI. The ends were cut back, 2 bases at V and 0 bases at J, with 6 bases in the middle.

This clonotype showed up just a few times. The rearrangement joins TRBV5-1 to TRBJ2-3, with D perhaps matching TRBD1 or TRBD2 (5 bases each). This CDR3 comprises 12 residues. The V and J ends lost 3 bases and 6 bases respectively, with 8 bases between them. Germline CDR1 SGHRS, CDR2 YFSETQ. The CDR3 coding sequence is TGCGCCAGCAGCTCGAGGGGCGATACGCAGTATTTT. Translated: CASSSRGDTQYF.